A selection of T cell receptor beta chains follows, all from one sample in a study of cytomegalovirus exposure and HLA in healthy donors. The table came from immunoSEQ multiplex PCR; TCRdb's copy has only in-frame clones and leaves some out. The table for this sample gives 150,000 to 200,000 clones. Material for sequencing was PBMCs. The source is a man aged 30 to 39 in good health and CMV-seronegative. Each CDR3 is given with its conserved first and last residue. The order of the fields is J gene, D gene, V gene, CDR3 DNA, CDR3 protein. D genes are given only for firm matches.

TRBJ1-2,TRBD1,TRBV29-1,TGCAGCGTCGAGACAGGGGAGGGGTACTATGGCTACACCTTC,CSVETGEGYYGYTF
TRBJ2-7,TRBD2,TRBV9,TGTGCCAGCAGCGTTAGTAGCGGGATCTCCTACGAGCAGTACTTC,CASSVSSGISYEQYF
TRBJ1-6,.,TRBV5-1,TGCGCCAGCAGCTTGGTTTTAGCCACGGATTCACCCCTCCACTTT,CASSLVLATDSPLHF
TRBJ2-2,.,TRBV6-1,TGTGCCAGCAGTGAGAATCTAGCGAGACACACCGGGGAGCTGTTTTTT,CASSENLARHTGELFF
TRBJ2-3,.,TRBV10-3,TGTGCCATCAGTGAGTCTTCCACGGTCATCACAGATACGCAGTATTTT,CAISESSTVITDTQYF
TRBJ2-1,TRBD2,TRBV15,TGTGCCACCAGCATCCCCCTGGGGAGAACTAGCGGGAGGAATGAGCAGTTCTTC,CATSIPLGRTSGRNEQFF
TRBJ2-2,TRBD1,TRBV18,TGTGCCAGCTCAAACCAGGGGACAGGGAACACCGGGGAGCTGTTTTTT,CASSNQGTGNTGELFF
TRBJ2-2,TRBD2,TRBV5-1,TGCGCCAGCAGCACGGGACTAGAAGTTTCCGGGGAGCTGTTTTTT,CASSTGLEVSGELFF
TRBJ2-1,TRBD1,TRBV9,TGTGCCAGCACCTTGAGACAGGGGCTTATAGATGAGCAGTTCTTC,CASTLRQGLIDEQFF
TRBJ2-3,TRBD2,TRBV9,TGTGCCAGCAGCACAAGCGGGGTGAGCACAGATACGCAGTATTTT,CASSTSGVSTDTQYF
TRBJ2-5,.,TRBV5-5,TGTGCCAGCAGCTTCAGAGGGAGGTTGGTGGAGACCCAGTACTTC,CASSFRGRLVETQYF
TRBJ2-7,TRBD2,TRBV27,TGTGCCAGCAGTTTGGTAGCGGGGGACCCCTACGAGCAGTACTTC,CASSLVAGDPYEQYF
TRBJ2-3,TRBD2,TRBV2,TGTGCCAGCAGTTTCGGACTAGCGGGAGTAGATACGCAGTATTTT,CASSFGLAGVDTQYF
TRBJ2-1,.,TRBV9,TGTGCCAGCAGCGTAGTAACTGGCTCCTACAATGAGCAGTTCTTC,CASSVVTGSYNEQFF
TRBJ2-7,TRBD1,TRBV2,TGTGCCAGCAGAGCCGGACAGGGGGACTACGAGCAGTACTTC,CASRAGQGDYEQYF
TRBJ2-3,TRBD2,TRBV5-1,TGCGCCAGCAGCTCTCTAGCGGGCCGGGCAGATACGCAGTATTTT,CASSSLAGRADTQYF
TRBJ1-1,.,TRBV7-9,TGTGCCAGCAGACCAACAGGAGAGACTGAAGCTTTCTTT,CASRPTGETEAFF
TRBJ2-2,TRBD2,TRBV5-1,TGCGCCAGCAGCGTCCTAGCGGGAGTGAACGGGGAGCTGTTTTTT,CASSVLAGVNGELFF
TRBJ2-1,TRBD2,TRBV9,TGTGCCAGCAGCGGCTTGACTAGCGGGAGGCACAATGAGCAGTTCTTC,CASSGLTSGRHNEQFF
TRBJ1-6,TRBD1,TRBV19,TGTGCCAGTAGTATCCTACAGGGGATCAATTCACCCCTCCACTTT,CASSILQGINSPLHF
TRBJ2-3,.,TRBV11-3,TGTGCCAGCAGCTTAGGGGGCGGTAGCACAGATACGCAGTATTTT,CASSLGGGSTDTQYF
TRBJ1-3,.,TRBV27,TGTGCCAGCAGTCCACGCAGGGGTTGGCCTGGAAACACCATATATTTT,CASSPRRGWPGNTIYF
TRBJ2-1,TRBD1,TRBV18,TGTGCCAGCTCGCAAATTCAGGGGGCGAATGAGCAGTTCTTC,CASSQIQGANEQFF
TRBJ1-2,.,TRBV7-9,TGTGCCAGCAGCTTCCGCGGGGTACAGGGCTACACCTTC,CASSFRGVQGYTF
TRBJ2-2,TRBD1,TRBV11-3,TGTGCCAGCACCTTAAGACAGGGGGCGACCGGGGAGCTGTTTTTT,CASTLRQGATGELFF
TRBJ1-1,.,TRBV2,TGTGCCAGCAGTGCTACTTCGGGCACTGAAGCTTTCTTT,CASSATSGTEAFF
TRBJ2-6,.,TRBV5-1,TGCGCCAGCAGCTTGGGACAGAGCTCTGGGGCCAACGTCCTGACTTTC,CASSLGQSSGANVLTF